These 18 T cell receptor beta chains were all obtained from the same sample, sequenced in a study of shared clonotypes between healthy human individuals. Measured with immunoSEQ multiplex PCR; TCRdb has only the in-frame clones, and not every one. The data contain under 2,000,000 clones, approximately 94% of them seen just once; the ten biggest clones take up roughly 1.2%. CD8 cells classed as naive were CD45RO-negative and positively selected for CCR7, excluding terminally differentiated effector memory CD45RA+ cells. The sample was naive CD8+ T cells sorted from blood. All receptors come from a man aged 18 to 30 in good health.

Notes on this clone: The sample carries other DNA sequences with the same CDR3. The chain carries TRBV25-1 and TRBJ2-7, with D possibly being TRBD2 (5 bases). CDR1 is MGHDK and CDR2 is SYGVNS in the germline V gene. Trimming left V 0 bases short and J 0 bases short, with 9 bases between. This CDR3 has 15 amino acids. The CDR3 DNA follows: TGTGCCAGCAGTGAATATGAGGGCAGCTCCTACGAGCAGTACTTC. Translated, it gives CASSEYEGSSYEQYF.

The chain joins TRBV6-5 to TRBJ2-7, with D uncertain. V gave up 6 bases and J gave up 5 bases, with 14 bases separating them. Per germline, CDR1 MNHEY and CDR2 SVGAGI. The length of the CDR3 is 13 residues. CDR3 bases: TGTGCCAGCAGCCCCGGGTCTTACCACGAGCAGTACTTC. Protein: CASSPGSYHEQYF.

The rearrangement links TRBV30 to TRBJ1-5; TRBD1 matches 8 bases. With V trimmed by 3 bases and J by 7 bases, 8 bases remained unmatched. The germline gives CDR1 GTSNPN, CDR2 SVGIG (reference sequence). The CDR3 extends over 14 amino acids. The CDR3 nucleotides read TGTGCCTGGAGCACGACAGGGGTCGGGCAGCCCCAGCATTTT. Translated, it gives CAWSTTGVGQPQHF.

V is TRBV9 and J is TRBJ2-1; 7 bases agree with TRBD2. The CDR3 has 15 amino acids. Germline values: CDR1 SGDLS, CDR2 YYNGEE. The V and J ends lost 5 bases and 10 bases, in that order; junction bases with no gene match: 15. CDR3 nucleotide sequence: TGTGCCAGCAGTCCCCAGGGAGGGGAGTTGGAGGAGCAGTTCTTC. This translates into CASSPQGGELEEQFF.

The rearrangement joins TRBV5-4 to TRBJ2-7; 8 nucleotides align to TRBD1. The V gene's germline CDR1 is SGHNT and CDR2 YYREEE (reference sequence). The CDR3 loop spans 15 amino acids. J lost 1 base, V lost 3 bases, and 6 bases had no gene match. CDR3 sequence reads: CASSSGQEGSYEQYF. DNA of the CDR3: TGTGCCAGCAGCTCGGGACAGGAAGGATCCTACGAGCAGTACTTC.

This chain uses TRBV4-1 with TRBJ1-2; 7 bases match TRBD1. Per germline, CDR1 MGHRA and CDR2 YSYEKL. J lost 3 bases, V lost 1 base, and 5 bases had no gene match. This CDR3 region has 15 residues. The CDR3 coding sequence is TGCGCCAGCAGCCAAGTCGGAGGGGGCTACTATGGCTACACCTTC. This sequence encodes CASSQVGGGYYGYTF.

In this sample, this clone turned up once. This chain uses TRBV6-5 with TRBJ1-5; D not certain. Trimming left V 2 bases short and J 7 bases short, with 12 bases between. Germline assignment: CDR1 MNHEY and CDR2 SVGAGI. The CDR3 is 14 amino acids. CDR3 sequence: CASSYTPTTQPQHF. CDR3 coding DNA: TGTGCCAGCAGTTACACTCCGACGACCCAGCCCCAGCATTTT.

The chain uses TRBV30 and TRBJ2-3, with D perhaps TRBD1 (6 bases). CDR3 length equals 14 residues. V was cut by 2 bases and J by 4 bases, with 13 bases left in between. CDR1 is GTSNPN, CDR2 SVGIG, per germline (reference sequence). The CDR3 spells CAWSLDSAADTQYF. The CDR3, as DNA: TGTGCCTGGAGTTTGGACAGCGCGGCAGATACGCAGTATTTT.

This clone was observed once. V usage is TRBV21-1 and J usage is TRBJ2-7; the table's D gene call, TRBD2, was not cross checked with the DNA. TRBV21-1 is a recognized pseudogene. This CDR3 spans 16 amino acids. This chain's CDR3 is CASSAPPRQVGYEQYF. The DNA for the CDR3 is TGTGCCAGCAGCGCCCCCCCTCGTCAAGTCGGCTACGAGCAGTACTTC.

The rearrangement uses TRBV5-6 and TRBJ2-7; 11 nucleotides align to TRBD2. The CDR3 covers 15 residues. The V segment lost 4 bases and the J segment 1 base; nucleotides outside the gene matches: 4. Looked up from germline, CDR1 is SGHDT and CDR2 is YYEEEE. The CDR3 loop is CASSLGTSGSYEQYF. The DNA for the CDR3 is TGTGCCAGCAGCCTCGGGACTAGCGGTTCCTACGAGCAGTACTTC.

The genes are TRBV27 and TRBJ2-5; 10 nucleotides agree with TRBD1. Trimming cost V 4 bases and J 5 bases; bases outside gene matches: 4. CDR3 length: 14 amino acids. From germline, CDR1 is MNHEY and CDR2 SMNVEV (reference sequence). CDR3 DNA: TGTGCCAGCAGTTCGACAGGGGGCGAGGAGACCCAGTACTTC. It is translated as CASSSTGGEETQYF.

The rearrangement uses TRBV6-9 and TRBJ2-2; tentatively, D is TRBD1 (5 bases). From germline, CDR1 is MNHGY and CDR2 SVAAGI. Trimming removed 7 bases from V and 3 bases from J, with 12 bases in between. This CDR3 is 14 amino acids long. The CDR3 loop is CASNQGDDTGELFF. The CDR3 bases are TGTGCCAGCAACCAGGGTGATGACACCGGGGAGCTGTTTTTT.

This clone appeared once. The chain uses TRBV11-2 and TRBJ2-7; D is possibly TRBD1 (6 bases). This CDR3 has 17 amino acids. V was trimmed by 0 bases and J by 9 bases, leaving 24 bases between them. Germline-derived CDR1 and CDR2 are SGHAT and FQNNGV. The CDR3 bases are TGTGCCAGCAGCTTAGAAAAATTTGACAGGCTCTCCCTCGGGCAGTACTTC. It codes for CASSLEKFDRLSLGQYF.

V is TRBV19 and J is TRBJ2-7; D may be TRBD2 (5 bases). In germline, CDR1 is LNHDA, CDR2 SQIVND (reference sequence). V was pared by 7 bases and J by 0 bases, with 13 bases between. The CDR3 is 14 amino acids. CDR3 sequence (DNA): TGTGCCAGTACCCCGAAAGGGAGCTCCTACGAGCAGTACTTC. Its translation: CASTPKGSSYEQYF.

V gene TRBV10-3 combines with J gene TRBJ2-1; TRBD1 aligns across 7 bases. Looked up from germline, CDR1 is ENHRY and CDR2 is SYGVKD. Trimming took 9 bases from V and 0 from J; bases not matched to a gene: 8. There are 15 residues in the CDR3. The CDR3 DNA is TGTGCCATACGGGGACAGTTTAGCTCCTACAATGAGCAGTTCTTC. It is translated as CAIRGQFSSYNEQFF.

V usage is TRBV29-1 and J usage is TRBJ2-5; D might be TRBD1 or TRBD2, each matching 6 bases. Trimming left V 6 bases short and J 5 bases short, with 19 bases between. This CDR3 has 14 residues. Germline CDR1 reads SQVTM; CDR2 reads ANQGSEA. The CDR3 spells CSVAVEGGGETQYF. In DNA, the CDR3 is TGCAGCGTCGCCGTGGAGGGGGGCGGTGAGACCCAGTACTTC.

This clone has a single count. The J gene is TRBJ2-7, the V gene TRBV5-6; D remains unclear. The CDR3 consists of 13 residues. The V end lost 4 bases, the J end lost 6 bases, and 14 bases lay between the germline ends. Germline V lookup: CDR1 SGHDT, CDR2 YYEEEE. CDR3 loop: CASSPGVIGEQYF. Here the CDR3 DNA reads TGTGCCAGCAGCCCGGGTGTAATTGGCGAGCAGTACTTC.

As regards this clone: The sample holds other DNA sequences that translate to the same CDR3. This chain connects TRBV7-9 to TRBJ2-7; perhaps TRBD1 as D (5 bases). The length of the CDR3 is 14 residues. Per germline, CDR1 SEHNR and CDR2 FQNEAQ (reference sequence). Trimming shortened V by 1 base and J by 2 bases, and 9 bases separated the two germline ends. In DNA form, the CDR3 reads TGTGCCAGCAGCTTAGGTAGGGGTCCCTACGAGCAGTACTTC. The encoded protein is CASSLGRGPYEQYF. Full variable domain (rest looked up from reference TRBV7-9 and TRBJ2-7): DTGVSQNPRHKITKRGQNVTFRCDPISEHNRLYWYRQTLGQGPEFLTYFQNEAQLEKSRLLSDRFSAERPKGSFSTLEIQRTEQGDSAMYLCASSLGRGPYEQYFGPGTRLTVT.